The entry below gives a single T cell receptor (beta chain) sequence along with its context. The target antigen is unknown. Magnetic beads with positive selection isolated CD4+ and CD8+ fractions, whose purity was verified by flow cytometry. This sample was taken from a study of somatic mutations in cytotoxic T cells in rheumatoid arthritis. Study observations and caveats: Antigen targets of the expanded CD8+ clones remained unidentified.

Trimming cost V 7 bases and J 14 bases, with 20 bases left between them. The CDR3 runs 13 residues. Germline V gene sequence: CDR1 MNHEY, CDR2 SVGAGI. Profiling relied on immunoSEQ multiplex PCR, and the TCRdb table lists in-frame clones only, not all of them. The data contain tens of thousands of clones, more than 80% of them seen just once; the ten biggest clones take up about 3.2%. The receptor was isolated from a man aged 35-49 years in good health. Sequenced: CD8+ T cells sorted from blood. This chain connects TRBV6-5 to TRBJ1-4, with D possibly TRBD1 on 6 matching bases. The CDR3 DNA follows: TGTGCCAGCACCTGGAGGAGGGGGGACGACCTGTTTTTT. Its translation is CASTWRRGDDLFF.